Presented here are 22 T cell receptor beta chains from one specimen sequenced in a study of blood T cell repertoires in COVID-19. The data were produced by immunoSEQ multiplex PCR, yet TCRdb's version contains in-frame clones alone and is incomplete. The sample carries approximately 170,000 clones, roughly 90% recorded once. Specimen: peripheral blood. Every receptor here comes from a woman aged 55-70 years with COVID-19, enrolled during active disease.

The chain has TRBV9 and TRBJ1-5; TRBD1 agrees at 10 bases. This CDR3 is built from 14 residues. Germline V CDR1 and CDR2: SGDLS, YYNGEE. Trimming took 0 bases from V and 7 from J; bases not matched to a gene: 1. CDR3 region: CASSVGTGGQPQHF. For the CDR3, the DNA is TGTGCCAGCAGCGTAGGGACAGGGGGACAGCCCCAGCATTTT.

V gene TRBV6-5 combines with J gene TRBJ1-1, with D hard to call. Germline lookup yields CDR1 MNHEY and CDR2 SVGAGI. This CDR3 is 11 amino acids long. V was clipped by 8 bases and J by 7 bases, with 11 bases between them. CDR3 in amino acids: CASGREGEAFF. The CDR3 bases are TGTGCCAGCGGAAGGGAGGGTGAAGCTTTCTTT.

This chain links TRBV5-4 with TRBJ2-7; 13 bases are shared with TRBD2. CDR3 length equals 15 residues. J lost 5 bases, V lost 4 bases, and 6 bases had no gene match. CDR1 and CDR2 (germline): SGHNT, YYREEE (reference sequence). CDR3 coding DNA: TGTGCCAGCAGCCGAGGACTAGCGGGAGCGGACGAGCAGTACTTC. Its protein product is CASSRGLAGADEQYF. The whole variable domain, remainder taken from reference TRBV5-4 and TRBJ2-7, is ETGVTQSPTHLIKTRGQQVTLRCSSQSGHNTVSWYQQALGQGPQFIFQYYREEENGRGNFPPRFSGLQFPNYSSELNVNALELDDSALYLCASSRGLAGADEQYFGPGTRLTVT.

The CDR3 DNA is TGTGCCAGCGGACAGGGAAACTATGGCTACACCTTC. Protein: CASGQGNYGYTF. The V gene is TRBV28, the J gene TRBJ1-2; 8 nucleotides agree with TRBD1. Germline assignment: CDR1 MDHEN and CDR2 SYDVKM. Germline trimming cut 8 bases from V and 2 bases from J; bases unmatched to any gene: 1. The CDR3 totals 12 residues.

The J gene is TRBJ2-1, the V gene TRBV20-1, with D unresolved. The CDR3 spans 11 residues. Germline V gene data show CDR1 as DFQATT and CDR2 as SNEGSKA (reference sequence). The V end was cut by 3 bases, the J end by 10 bases, with 10 bases between. The CDR3 DNA reads as TGCAGTGCTAGTCTGAGAGAAGAGCAGTTCTTC. Translated: CSASLREEQFF.

V is TRBV27 and J is TRBJ1-1; no firm D call. Per germline, CDR1 MNHEY and CDR2 SMNVEV (reference sequence). The CDR3 consists of 15 residues. Trimming removed 3 bases at V and 2 bases at J, with 13 bases between. In nucleotides, the CDR3 is TGTGCCAGCAGTTTCGAGGGTTGGGGAAACACTGAAGCTTTCTTT. Protein product: CASSFEGWGNTEAFF.

This clone was found a few times. Germline and junction disagree at one end, which may indicate a read error. The chain employs TRBV29-1 and TRBJ1-3; possibly TRBD1 for D (5 bases). This CDR3 is built from 13 residues. Germline-derived CDR1 and CDR2 are SQVTM and ANQGSEA. The CDR3 region has the DNA TGCAGCGTAGAAGGGCAGGGTGGAAACACCATATATTTT. Translation: CSVEGQGGNTIYF.

The CDR3 DNA reads as TGTGCCACCAGCAGAGATCGTGGAGGGGGCCACAATCAGCCCCAGCATTTT. Translating it yields CATSRDRGGGHNQPQHF. This sequence joins TRBV15 and TRBJ1-5; 7 bases are shared with TRBD1. This CDR3 has 17 residues. The germline CDR1 and CDR2 sequences are LNHNV and YYDKDF (reference sequence). V gave up 0 bases and J gave up 3 bases; unmatched junction bases: 8.

The chain is built from TRBV7-6 and TRBJ2-3, with TRBD1 identical over 7 bases. The CDR3 runs to 16 residues. V lost 3 bases to trimming and J lost 1 base; unmatched junction nucleotides: 7. Germline V gives CDR1 SGHVS, CDR2 FNYEAQ. CDR3 sequence (DNA): TGTGCCAGCAGCTTTTCTACAGGGGCCCGCACAGATACGCAGTATTTT. Translated: CASSFSTGARTDTQYF. The full variable domain, completed using reference TRBV7-6 and TRBJ2-3, is GAGVSQSPRYKVTKRGQDVALRCDPISGHVSLYWYRQALGQGPEFLTYFNYEAQQDKSGLPNDRFSAERPEGSISTLTIQRTEQRDSAMYRCASSFSTGARTDTQYFGPGTRLTVL.

This clone was observed once. Written as DNA, the CDR3 is TGTGCCAGCATCTTGGCGGGGAACTATGGCTACACCTTC. Its translation: CASILAGNYGYTF. This chain links TRBV7-9 with TRBJ1-2; D call uncertain. Germline assignment: CDR1 SEHNR and CDR2 FQNEAQ (reference sequence). Trimming removed 7 bases from V and 2 bases from J, with 11 bases in between. There are 13 residues in the CDR3.

The chain couples TRBV13 to TRBJ2-5; TRBD2 agrees at 10 bases. The CDR3 consists of 16 residues. Germline V lookup: CDR1 PRHDT, CDR2 FYEKMQ (reference sequence). After removal of 1 base from V and 3 bases from J, the junction contained 5 bases not matched to a gene. CDR3 nucleotide sequence: TGTGCCAGCAGCTTAGCGGGGACTAGCGATGAAGAGACCCAGTACTTC. This gives the protein CASSLAGTSDEETQYF.

The chain employs TRBV7-3 and TRBJ1-1; tentatively, D is TRBD1 (6 bases). The CDR3 has 14 amino acids. V was shortened by 5 bases and J by 5 bases, with 15 bases between the two germline ends. Germline lookup yields CDR1 SGHTA and CDR2 FQGTGA. In DNA, the CDR3 is TGTGCCAGCAGCCTAGGGGTAGGGGGTACTGAAGCTTTCTTT. Translation: CASSLGVGGTEAFF.

This clone has only a few counts. The genes are TRBV6-4 and TRBJ1-1; TRBD1 matches 9 bases. CDR3 length equals 16 residues. Germline V lookup: CDR1 MRHNA, CDR2 SNTAGT. V dropped 0 bases and J dropped 4; count of bases not matched to a gene: 6. The CDR3 region is CASSDSTGGPGTEAFF. The CDR3 region has the DNA TGTGCCAGCAGTGACTCGACAGGGGGGCCCGGCACTGAAGCTTTCTTT.

The chain employs TRBV29-1 and TRBJ1-2; D is ambiguous. The length of the CDR3 is 13 residues. Trimming removed 7 bases at V and 7 bases at J, with 19 bases between. CDR1 and CDR2 from the germline V gene are SQVTM and ANQGSEA. This chain's CDR3 is CSARGEGGIGYTF. CDR3 in DNA: TGCAGCGCCCGCGGGGAGGGAGGTATTGGCTACACCTTC.

The CDR3 sequence is CATSDLRLAGLNEQFF. Written as DNA, the CDR3 is TGTGCCACCAGTGATTTAAGGCTAGCGGGCCTCAATGAGCAGTTCTTC. The rearrangement joins TRBV24-1 to TRBJ2-1, with 8 bases aligning to TRBD2. Germline V gene lookup returns CDR1 KGHDR and CDR2 SFDVKD. The CDR3 loop spans 16 amino acids. Trimming at V came to 1 base and at J to 6 bases, leaving 7 bases not matched to a gene.

The CDR3 region has the DNA TGCAGCGTTGAAAAGACTAACACCTACGAGCAGTACTTC. Residues: CSVEKTNTYEQYF. The V and J genes are TRBV29-1 and TRBJ2-7, with D perhaps TRBD2 (5 bases). V was trimmed by 2 bases and J by 2 bases, leaving 10 bases between them. The CDR3 covers 13 residues. Germline V gene sequence: CDR1 SQVTM, CDR2 ANQGSEA.

The chain recombines TRBV5-4 with TRBJ1-2; no reliable D call. Germline values: CDR1 SGHNT, CDR2 YYREEE (reference sequence). The CDR3 has 15 amino acids. With 2 bases removed from V and 4 bases from J, the gap between germline ends came to 15 bases. Written as DNA, the CDR3 is TGTGCCAGCAGCTTATTCACGACTAAAAGCTATGGCTACACCTTC. Translated, it gives CASSLFTTKSYGYTF.

This chain connects TRBV29-1 to TRBJ1-5; tentative D call: TRBD1 (5 bases). The CDR3 extends over 13 amino acids. The germline gives CDR1 SQVTM, CDR2 ANQGSEA. Trimming pared 6 bases from V and 3 bases from J, leaving 12 bases between. The CDR3 reads CSVAGGTNQPQHF. The CDR3 nucleotides are TGCAGCGTCGCGGGGGGTACCAATCAGCCCCAGCATTTT.

The chain uses TRBV2 and TRBJ1-2; D perhaps matches TRBD1 (5 bases). V shed 5 bases and J shed 3 bases, with 10 bases lying between them. The CDR3 contains 13 residues. CDR1 is SNHLY and CDR2 is FYNNEI in the germline V gene. This CDR3 reads CASSYRSDYGYTF. Written as DNA, the CDR3 is TGTGCCAGCAGTTACAGGTCCGACTATGGCTACACCTTC.

The chain recombines TRBV27 with TRBJ1-2, with D possibly being TRBD1 (5 bases). Trimming left V 5 bases short and J 2 bases short, with 12 bases between. The CDR3 is made up of 14 amino acids. Germline CDR1 is MNHEY and CDR2 is SMNVEV (reference sequence). The CDR3 region has the DNA TGTGCCAGCAGTCGTGACGGGGGAAACTATGGCTACACCTTC. This encodes CASSRDGGNYGYTF.

The CDR3 bases are TGTGCCAGCAGGCAGGGCGGGGTCGGGCTACAGGAGCAGTTCTTC. This sequence encodes CASRQGGVGLQEQFF. The gene calls are TRBV21-1 and TRBJ2-1; the listed D gene, TRBD2, was not tested against the DNA. TRBV21-1 is described as a pseudogene. The CDR3 covers 15 residues.

This chain joins TRBV4-3 and TRBJ2-3, with D unclear. The germline V and J ends were trimmed by 4 bases and 6 bases, with 5 bases remaining between them. Germline V gene sequence: CDR1 LGHNA, CDR2 YSLEER. This CDR3 spans 11 amino acids. In DNA, the CDR3 is TGCGCCAGCAGCCCCGGGGATACGCAGTATTTT. Protein: CASSPGDTQYF.